This T cell receptor beta chain is from a study of cytomegalovirus exposure and HLA in healthy donors. Regarding the study as a whole: Most TCR sequences were uncommon, yet certain public TCRs appeared in many donors. The study put 150 to 200 TCR beta chains on its list as cytomegalovirus-associated.

The CDR3 consists of 14 residues. In germline, CDR1 is SGDLS, CDR2 YYNGEE. Trimming stripped 1 base from V and 1 base from J, with 9 bases between. Here immunoSEQ multiplex PCR was the method, and the copy in TCRdb shows in-frame clones only, minus some. The sample lists roughly 65,000 clones, roughly 94% occurring once. Worth noting for this clone: The antigen is not known.

This receptor was identified in a man between 18 and 29 years old in good health and CMV-seropositive. Input material: PBMCs. The rearrangement uses TRBV9 and TRBJ2-7; a weak D match, TRBD2 (5 bases). The CDR3 protein is CASSVQTGSYEQYF. CDR3 bases: TGTGCCAGCAGCGTACAGACGGGATCCTACGAGCAGTACTTC.